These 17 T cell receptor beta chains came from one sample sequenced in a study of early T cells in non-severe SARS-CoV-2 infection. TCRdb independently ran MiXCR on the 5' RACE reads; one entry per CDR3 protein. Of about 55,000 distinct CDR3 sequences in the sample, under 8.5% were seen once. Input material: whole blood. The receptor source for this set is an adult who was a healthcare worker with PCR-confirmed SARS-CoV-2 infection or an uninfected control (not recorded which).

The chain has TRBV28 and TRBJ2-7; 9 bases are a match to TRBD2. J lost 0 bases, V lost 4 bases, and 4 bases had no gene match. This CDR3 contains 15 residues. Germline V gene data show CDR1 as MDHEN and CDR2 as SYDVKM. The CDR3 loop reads CASSSVAGVSYEQYF. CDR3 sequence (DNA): TGTGCCAGCAGTTCAGTAGCGGGAGTCTCCTACGAGCAGTACTTC.

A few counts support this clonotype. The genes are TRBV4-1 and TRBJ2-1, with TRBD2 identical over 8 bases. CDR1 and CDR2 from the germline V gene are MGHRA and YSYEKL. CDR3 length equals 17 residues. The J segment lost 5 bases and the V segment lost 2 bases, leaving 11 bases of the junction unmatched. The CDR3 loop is CASSQPNIAGTHNEQFF. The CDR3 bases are TGCGCCAGCAGCCAACCCAACATAGCGGGGACCCACAATGAGCAGTTCTTC.

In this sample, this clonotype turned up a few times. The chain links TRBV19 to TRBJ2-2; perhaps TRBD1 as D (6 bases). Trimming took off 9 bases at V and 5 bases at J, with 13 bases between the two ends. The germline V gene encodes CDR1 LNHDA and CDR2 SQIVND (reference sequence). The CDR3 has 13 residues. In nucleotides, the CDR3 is TGTGCCAGCACCGCAGGGGTGACCGGGGAGCTGTTTTTT. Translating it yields CASTAGVTGELFF.

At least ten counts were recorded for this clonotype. CDR3 sequence (DNA): TGCAGTGCAACTCCGGGACTAGCGTTCGGAGAGACCCAGTACTTC. Its translation: CSATPGLAFGETQYF. This sequence joins TRBV20-1 and TRBJ2-5; 10 bases align to TRBD2. The CDR3 sequence is 15 residues long. The V and J ends lost 6 bases and 4 bases, in that order; junction bases with no gene match: 11. CDR1 is DFQATT, CDR2 SNEGSKA, per germline (reference sequence).

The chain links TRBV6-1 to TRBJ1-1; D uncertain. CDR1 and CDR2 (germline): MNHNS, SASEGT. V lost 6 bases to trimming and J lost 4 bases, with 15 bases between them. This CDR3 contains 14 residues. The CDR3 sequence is CASRQEGAGTEAFF. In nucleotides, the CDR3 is TGTGCCAGCAGGCAAGAGGGTGCGGGCACTGAAGCTTTCTTT.

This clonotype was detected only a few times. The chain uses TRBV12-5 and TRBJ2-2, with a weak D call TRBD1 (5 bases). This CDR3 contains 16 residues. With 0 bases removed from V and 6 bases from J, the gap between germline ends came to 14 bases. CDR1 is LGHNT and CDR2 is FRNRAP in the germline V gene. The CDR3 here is CASGLVLIRGAGELFF. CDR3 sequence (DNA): TGTGCTAGTGGTTTGGTACTTATAAGGGGCGCCGGGGAGCTGTTTTTT.

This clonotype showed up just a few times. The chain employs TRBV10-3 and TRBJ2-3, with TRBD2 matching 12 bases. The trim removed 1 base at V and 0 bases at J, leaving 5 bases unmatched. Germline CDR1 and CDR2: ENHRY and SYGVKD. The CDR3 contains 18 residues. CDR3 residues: CAISEWASGRASTDTQYF. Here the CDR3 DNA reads TGTGCCATCAGTGAGTGGGCTAGCGGGAGGGCCAGCACAGATACGCAGTATTTT.

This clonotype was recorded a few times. The CDR3 DNA reads as TGTGCCAGCAGCTTATTAGCTAGCGGGAGAACAGATACGCAGTATTTT. Its translation is CASSLLASGRTDTQYF. V is TRBV7-2 and J is TRBJ2-3, with TRBD2 matching over 10 bases. The CDR3 spans 16 residues. The germline V gene has CDR1 SGHTA and CDR2 FQGNSA. J was trimmed by 3 bases and V by 2 bases; bases with no gene match: 5.

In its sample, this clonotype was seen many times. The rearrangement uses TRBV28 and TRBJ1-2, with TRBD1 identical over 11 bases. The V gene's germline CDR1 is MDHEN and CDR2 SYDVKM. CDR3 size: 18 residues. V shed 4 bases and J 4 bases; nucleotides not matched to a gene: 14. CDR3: CASSSLPFRDRGFYGYTF. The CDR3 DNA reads TGTGCCAGCAGTTCCTTGCCCTTCAGGGACAGGGGGTTCTATGGCTACACCTTC.

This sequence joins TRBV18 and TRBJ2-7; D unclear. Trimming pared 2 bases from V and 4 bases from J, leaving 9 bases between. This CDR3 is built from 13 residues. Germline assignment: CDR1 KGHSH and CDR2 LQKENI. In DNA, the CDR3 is TGTGCCAGCTCACCAGGGTTTGGTTACGAGCAGTACTTC. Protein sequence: CASSPGFGYEQYF.

CDR3 amino acids: CASSFLVKSPEAGANVLTF. The CDR3 region has the DNA TGTGCCAGCAGCTTTTTGGTGAAGTCCCCTGAAGCTGGGGCCAACGTCCTGACTTTC. This chain connects TRBV3-1 to TRBJ2-6; no clear D. This CDR3 comprises 19 residues. Trimming shortened V by 5 bases and J by 2 bases, and 22 bases separated the two germline ends. Germline CDR1 reads LGHDT; CDR2 reads YNNKEL (reference sequence).

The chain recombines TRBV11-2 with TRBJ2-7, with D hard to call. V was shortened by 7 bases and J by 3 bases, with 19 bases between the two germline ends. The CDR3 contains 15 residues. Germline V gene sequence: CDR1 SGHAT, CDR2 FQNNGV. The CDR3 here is CASTVQPVAFYEQYF. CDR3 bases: TGTGCCAGCACCGTACAGCCTGTTGCCTTCTACGAGCAGTACTTC.

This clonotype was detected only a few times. The CDR3 protein is CATSDLESNTGELFF. The CDR3 coding sequence is TGTGCCACCAGTGATTTGGAGAGTAACACCGGGGAGCTGTTTTTT. This sequence joins TRBV24-1 and TRBJ2-2; D is undetermined. The CDR3 has 15 residues. V gave up 0 bases and J gave up 2 bases, with 6 bases separating them. Per the germline V gene, CDR1 is KGHDR and CDR2 is SFDVKD.

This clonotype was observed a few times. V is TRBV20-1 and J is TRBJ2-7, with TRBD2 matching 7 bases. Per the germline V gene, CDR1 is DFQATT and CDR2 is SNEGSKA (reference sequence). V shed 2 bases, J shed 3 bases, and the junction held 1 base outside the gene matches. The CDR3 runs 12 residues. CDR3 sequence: CSARPGGYEQYF. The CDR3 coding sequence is TGCAGTGCTAGACCGGGGGGCTACGAGCAGTACTTC.

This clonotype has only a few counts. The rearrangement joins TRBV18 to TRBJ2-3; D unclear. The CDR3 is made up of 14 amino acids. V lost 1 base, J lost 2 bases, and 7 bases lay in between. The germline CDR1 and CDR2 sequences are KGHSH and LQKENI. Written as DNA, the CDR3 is TGTGCCAGCTCACCACTCGCGAACACAGATACGCAGTATTTT. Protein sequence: CASSPLANTDTQYF.

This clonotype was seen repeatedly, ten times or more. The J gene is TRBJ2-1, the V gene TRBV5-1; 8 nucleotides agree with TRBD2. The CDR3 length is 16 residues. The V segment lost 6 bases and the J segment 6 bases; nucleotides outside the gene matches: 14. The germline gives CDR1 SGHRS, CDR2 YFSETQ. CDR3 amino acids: CASTLQGTRDTNEQFF. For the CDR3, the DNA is TGCGCCAGCACCCTTCAGGGGACTAGGGATACCAATGAGCAGTTCTTC.

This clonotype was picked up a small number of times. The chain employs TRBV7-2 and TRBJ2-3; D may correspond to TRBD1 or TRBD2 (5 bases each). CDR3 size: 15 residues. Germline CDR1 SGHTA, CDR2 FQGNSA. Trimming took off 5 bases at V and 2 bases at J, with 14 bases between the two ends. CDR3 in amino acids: CASSQTGTLTDTQYF. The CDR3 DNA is TGTGCCAGCAGCCAAACCGGGACCCTCACAGATACGCAGTATTTT.